This T cell receptor (beta chain) comes out of a study of cytotoxic CD8 clonotypes in ibrutinib-treated CLL. Across the whole study: The study included 11 relapsed/refractory and under 16 treatment-naive patients; roughly 18 had IGHV unmutated disease.

Approximately 2 micrograms of genomic DNA from cryopreserved PBMCs went into TCR beta libraries. Sequencing was performed with immunoSEQ multiplex PCR; in TCRdb, only in-frame clones are kept and a portion is missing. The sample holds about 140,000 clones, approximately 80% seen once. V dropped 6 bases and J dropped 8; count of bases not matched to a gene: 9. Germline assignment: CDR1 MNHEY and CDR2 SMNVEV (reference sequence). This CDR3 is 13 amino acids long. The V call is TRBV27, the J call TRBJ1-2, with 7 positions matching TRBD1. The sequence was collected from a human donor with chronic lymphocytic leukemia. The material sequenced was PBMCs, taken after 24 months of ibrutinib treatment. CDR3 sequence reads: CASRAAGGGGYTF. CDR3 DNA: TGTGCCAGCAGGGCGGCAGGGGGGGGCGGCTACACCTTC.